This TCR beta chain came from a study of cytomegalovirus exposure and HLA in healthy donors. A few counts support this clone. Its antigen is not known. PCR was performed using 60 Vbeta and 13 Jbeta primers. Assay: immunoSEQ multiplex PCR; the TCRdb copy retains only in-frame clones and omits some. The table includes 73,000 or so clones, around 70% detected once. Study findings and constraints: Later analysis demonstrated an association between a missense DCLRE1C variant and TCR beta V- and J-gene trimming. Further analysis, carried out later, found HLA-associated TCR beta chains more clonally expanded than equally common other chains. A later analysis appeared to link common viral pathogens to several of the most significant clusters. What TCR beta sequences reportedly achieved was accurate prediction of HLA-A and HLA-B alleles in most subjects.

The length of the CDR3 is 14 residues. The germline V gene has CDR1 LGHNA and CDR2 YSLEER. The V segment lost 4 bases and the J segment 2 bases; nucleotides outside the gene matches: 4. Sequencing was carried out using PBMCs. The origin of this receptor is a woman in her forties in good health and CMV-seropositive. The rearrangement joins TRBV4-3 to TRBJ1-1, with 7 nucleotides matching TRBD1. CDR3 bases: TGCGCCAGCAGCCGGGACAGAAGCAACACTGAAGCTTTCTTT. Amino acids: CASSRDRSNTEAFF.